This TCR beta chain is from a study of cytomegalovirus exposure and HLA in healthy donors. Study-wide results and limits: In most subjects, TCR beta sequences reportedly gave accurate predictions of HLA-A and HLA-B alleles. Published work reported that the classifier diagnosed cytomegalovirus status with high specificity and sensitivity.

A word on this clone: The antigen is undetermined.

A multiplex PCR was run with 60 Vbeta primers and 13 Jbeta primers. Measured with immunoSEQ multiplex PCR; TCRdb has only the in-frame clones, and not every one. The sample holds fewer than 120,000 clones, around four fifths seen once. The sample consisted of PBMCs. This clonotype originated in a man aged 25 to 40 in good health and CMV-seropositive.

The chain's CDR3 is CASGGQGDSPLHF. The CDR3 DNA follows: TGCGCCAGCGGAGGGCAGGGAGATTCACCCCTCCACTTT. The chain couples TRBV5-1 to TRBJ1-6; perhaps TRBD1 as D (5 bases). This CDR3 contains 13 residues. Germline V lookup: CDR1 SGHRS, CDR2 YFSETQ. Trimming removed 7 bases from V and 8 bases from J, with 13 bases in between.